What follows are 13 T cell receptor beta chains derived from one specimen sequenced in a study of glioma-infiltrating T cells after dendritic cell vaccination. This table comes from immunoSEQ multiplex PCR, and its TCRdb copy is limited to in-frame clones, with some not included. The sample has more than 70,000 clones; roughly 91% are singletons. Time point here: after dendritic cell vaccination, including at tumor progression/relapse. The source material was blood, sampled after dendritic cell vaccination. Receptor source: a human donor with glioblastoma.

The V gene is TRBV15, the J gene TRBJ2-1; a weak D match, TRBD2 (5 bases). Trimming cost V 3 bases and J 0 bases, with 9 bases left between them. Germline V lookup: CDR1 LNHNV, CDR2 YYDKDF (reference sequence). The CDR3 covers 15 residues. For the CDR3, the DNA is TGTGCCACCAGCAGCGGACTGGTCTCCTACAATGAGCAGTTCTTC. It translates to CATSSGLVSYNEQFF. The entire variable domain, with the rest obtained from reference TRBV15 and TRBJ2-1, is as follows: DAMVIQNPRYQVTQFGKPVTLSCSQTLNHNVMYWYQQKSSQAPKLLFHYYDKDFNNEADTPDNFQSRRPNTSFCFLDIRSPGLGDTAMYLCATSSGLVSYNEQFFGPGTRLTVL.

The table lists this clone with a count of one. The chain employs TRBV2 and TRBJ1-1, with 10 bases identical to TRBD1. Per germline, CDR1 SNHLY and CDR2 FYNNEI. CDR3 length: 15 amino acids. Trimming at V came to 5 bases and at J to 1 base, leaving 4 bases not matched to a gene. CDR3 bases: TGTGCCAGCAGTCCTCGACAGGGGGCGAACACTGAAGCTTTCTTT. Translating gives CASSPRQGANTEAFF. Together with reference TRBV2 and TRBJ1-1, the CDR3 gives the full variable domain: EPEVTQTPSHQVTQMGQEVILRCVPISNHLYFYWYRQILGQKVEFLVSFYNNEISEKSEIFDDQFSVERPDGSNFTLKIRSTKLEDSAMYFCASSPRQGANTEAFFGQGTRLTVV.

This chain joins TRBV5-1 and TRBJ2-1; 7 bases map to TRBD1. V shed 1 base and J 4 bases; nucleotides not matched to a gene: 2. In germline, CDR1 is SGHRS, CDR2 YFSETQ. The length of the CDR3 is 14 residues. The CDR3 sequence: CASSLQQGYNEQFF. The CDR3 nucleotides are TGCGCCAGCAGCTTGCAACAGGGGTACAATGAGCAGTTCTTC.

The genes are TRBV29-1 and TRBJ2-5, with D maybe TRBD2 (6 bases). Germline lookup yields CDR1 SQVTM and CDR2 ANQGSEA. CDR3 length: 13 residues. The germline V and J ends were trimmed by 4 bases and 0 bases, with 9 bases remaining between them. CDR3 loop: CSVGGLYQETQYF. DNA of the CDR3: TGCAGCGTTGGGGGACTCTACCAAGAGACCCAGTACTTC. Looking up the rest from reference TRBV29-1 and TRBJ2-5 gives the full variable domain: SAVISQKPSRDICQRGTSLTIQCQVDSQVTMMFWYRQQPGQSLTLIATANQGSEATYESGFVIDKFPISRPNLTFSTLTVSNMSPEDSSIYLCSVGGLYQETQYFGPGTRLLVL.

The V call is TRBV10-3, the J call TRBJ1-5; D might be TRBD1 (5 bases). The CDR3 is 13 amino acids. Germline V gene lookup returns CDR1 ENHRY and CDR2 SYGVKD. The V and J ends lost 3 bases and 6 bases respectively, with 9 bases between them. The CDR3 is CAISDLGGQPQHF. The CDR3 region has the DNA TGTGCCATCAGTGACCTCGGGGGTCAGCCCCAGCATTTT.

The chain couples TRBV7-9 to TRBJ1-1; 11 bases are shared with TRBD1. The CDR3 extends over 16 amino acids. Germline assignment: CDR1 SEHNR and CDR2 FQNEAQ (reference sequence). The ends lost 3 bases at V and 4 bases at J; junction bases unmatched: 7. The CDR3 here is CASSFLRGTGGTEAFF. The CDR3, as DNA: TGTGCCAGCAGCTTCCTTAGAGGGACAGGGGGCACTGAAGCTTTCTTT.

The chain couples TRBV5-1 to TRBJ1-2; D is uncertain. Per the germline V gene, CDR1 is SGHRS and CDR2 is YFSETQ. The V end lost 4 bases, the J end lost 8 bases, and 12 bases lay between the germline ends. The CDR3 runs 12 residues. CDR3 residues: CASSPGEGGYTF. The CDR3 nucleotides are TGCGCCAGCAGCCCCGGGGAGGGCGGCTACACCTTC.

The table lists this clone with a few counts. The rearrangement uses TRBV7-2 and TRBJ1-2; 10 nucleotides match TRBD1. Trimming at V came to 5 bases and at J to 4 bases, leaving 13 bases not matched to a gene. Germline-derived CDR1 and CDR2 are SGHTA and FQGNSA. The CDR3 has 17 residues. Written as DNA, the CDR3 is TGTGCCAGCAGCCCGGGACAGGGGCGACCCTACGGCTATGGCTACACCTTC. It encodes CASSPGQGRPYGYGYTF.

The chain uses TRBV4-1 and TRBJ2-5; TRBD2 matches 10 bases. In germline, CDR1 is MGHRA, CDR2 YSYEKL. This CDR3 contains 16 residues. With V trimmed by 0 bases and J by 3 bases, 4 bases remained unmatched. The CDR3 spells CASSQDSLAGEETQYF. DNA for the CDR3: TGCGCCAGCAGCCAAGATAGCCTAGCGGGGGAAGAGACCCAGTACTTC.

The CDR3 spells CASSLASGGPYTGELFF. The DNA of the CDR3 is TGCGCCAGCAGCTTGGCTAGCGGGGGGCCTTACACCGGGGAGCTGTTTTTT. V and J are TRBV5-1 and TRBJ2-2; 11 bases are shared with TRBD2. The CDR3 loop spans 17 amino acids. V trimming: 0 bases; J trimming: 3 bases; junction bases outside the gene matches: 4. CDR1 is SGHRS and CDR2 is YFSETQ in the germline V gene.

The rearrangement joins TRBV29-1 to TRBJ2-1; TRBD1 might be the D (5 bases). The CDR3 totals 15 residues. The ends were cut back, 1 base at V and 1 base at J, with 11 bases in the middle. CDR1 SQVTM and CDR2 ANQGSEA come from the germline V gene. CDR3 coding DNA: TGCAGCGTTGAAGCTCCGACAGCTTCCTACAATGAGCAGTTCTTC. This codes for CSVEAPTASYNEQFF.

This chain uses TRBV5-1 with TRBJ2-2; maybe TRBD1 (5 bases). The CDR3 covers 15 residues. CDR1 is SGHRS, CDR2 YFSETQ, per germline. V dropped 4 bases and J dropped 5 bases, with 15 bases sitting between them. The CDR3 region has the DNA TGCGCCAGCAGCGTGACAGAGACCCGAACCGGGGAGCTGTTTTTT. Its translation: CASSVTETRTGELFF.

J is TRBJ2-3 and V is TRBV9; D is perhaps TRBD1 (6 bases). CDR1 is SGDLS and CDR2 is YYNGEE in the germline V gene. The CDR3 contains 16 residues. Trimming stripped 3 bases from V and 2 bases from J, with 16 bases between. The CDR3 here is CASSDRQAPHTDTQYF. The CDR3 nucleotides are TGTGCCAGCAGCGACCGACAGGCGCCTCACACAGATACGCAGTATTTT.